This T cell receptor (beta chain) was profiled in a study of tumor and adjacent non-tumor tissue in lung cancer. TCRbeta libraries were built with three rounds of nested PCR, modified from ARM-PCR. TCRdb reanalysed the multiplex PCR reads using MiXCR and keeps one entry per CDR3 protein. The sample includes over 110,000 distinct CDR3 sequences, around 66% of them seen just once. No cell sorting was done before RNA was extracted from the tissue. Germline values: CDR1 MNHEY, CDR2 SVGAGI. The germline V and J ends were trimmed by 6 bases and 2 bases, with 12 bases remaining between them. This CDR3 contains 14 residues.

This chain connects TRBV6-5 to TRBJ2-3; no clear D. This receptor was taken from a man aged 55-75 years with small cell lung cancer. Sequencing was done on a sample of lung tumor tissue. The CDR3, as DNA: TGTGCCAGCAGCCGAAGAGGAAACACAGATACGCAGTATTTT. Translated, it gives CASSRRGNTDTQYF.